What follows are 27 T cell receptor beta chains derived from one specimen sequenced in a study of blood T cell repertoires in COVID-19. The protocol was immunoSEQ multiplex PCR, while the TCRdb copy is restricted to in-frame clones and leaves out a portion. The sample comprises more than 85,000 clones, 75% to 85% of which are singletons, and approximately 24% rests with the top ten. Sequencing was carried out using peripheral blood. The receptors derive from a man between 65 and 85 years old with acute or convalescent COVID-19.

A remark on this clone: At the DNA level, this CDR3 is encoded by other sequences in the same sample as well. The chain has TRBV7-6 and TRBJ1-2; D is perhaps TRBD1 (6 bases). The length of the CDR3 is 13 residues. Per the germline V gene, CDR1 is SGHVS and CDR2 is FNYEAQ. V gave up 5 bases and J gave up 2 bases, with 9 bases separating them. The CDR3 DNA is TGTGCCAGCAGCCCGACAGGCAACTATGGCTACACCTTC. Amino acid sequence: CASSPTGNYGYTF.

This clone was seen just once. This chain joins TRBV7-6 and TRBJ2-5, with D tentatively TRBD2 (5 bases). Germline V gives CDR1 SGHVS, CDR2 FNYEAQ. The length of the CDR3 is 15 residues. V was clipped by 7 bases and J by 5 bases, with 20 bases between them. The CDR3 is CASTLPGSFGETQYF. The CDR3 coding sequence is TGTGCCAGCACTCTTCCGGGATCCTTTGGGGAGACCCAGTACTTC.

The chain recombines TRBV4-1 with TRBJ1-5; D not resolved. The CDR3 is made up of 15 amino acids. Germline values: CDR1 MGHRA, CDR2 YSYEKL. Trimming pared 1 base from V and 3 bases from J, leaving 10 bases between. CDR3 sequence (DNA): TGCGCCAGCAGCCAAGTCCGCGGTTACAATCAGCCCCAGCATTTT. Its protein product is CASSQVRGYNQPQHF.

A few counts support this clone. The V call is TRBV28, the J call TRBJ2-7; 11 positions agree with TRBD2. The germline V gene has CDR1 MDHEN and CDR2 SYDVKM. The CDR3 runs to 15 residues. V was pared by 4 bases and J by 0 bases, with 2 bases of the junction left unmatched. The CDR3 DNA reads as TGTGCCAGCAGTTCAGGGACTAGCGGCTCCTACGAGCAGTACTTC. Protein: CASSSGTSGSYEQYF.

This clone was observed a few times. The CDR3 sequence: CASSYMPGAEAFF. In DNA form, the CDR3 reads TGTGCCAGCAGTTACATGCCAGGCGCTGAAGCTTTCTTT. This sequence joins TRBV6-5 and TRBJ1-1; D is uncertain. Looked up from germline, CDR1 is MNHEY and CDR2 is SVGAGI. V was cut by 2 bases and J by 6 bases, with 10 bases left in between. This CDR3 has 13 amino acids.

This clone was counted a single time. V is TRBV24-1 and J is TRBJ2-1; 8 bases align to TRBD2. This CDR3 contains 15 residues. Germline values: CDR1 KGHDR, CDR2 SFDVKD. V gave up 7 bases and J gave up 4 bases; unmatched junction bases: 8. The CDR3 sequence: CATSSGGLLYNEQFF. CDR3 nucleotide sequence: TGTGCCACCAGCAGCGGGGGTCTCTTATACAATGAGCAGTTCTTC.

The rearrangement joins TRBV19 to TRBJ2-6; weak D call: TRBD2 (5 bases). CDR3 length: 20 amino acids. Germline V gene sequence: CDR1 LNHDA, CDR2 SQIVND (reference sequence). V was clipped by 6 bases and J by 1 base, with 25 bases between them. The CDR3 nucleotides are TGTGCCAGTAGGAGCACGATCTTCGGGGATGGCTGGTCTGGGGCCAACGTCCTGACTTTC. It yields the protein CASRSTIFGDGWSGANVLTF.

The rearrangement uses TRBV7-2 and TRBJ2-7; 10 bases align to TRBD2. The CDR3 is 15 amino acids. Germline assignment: CDR1 SGHTA and CDR2 FQGNSA. Trimming took 4 bases from V and 5 from J; bases not matched to a gene: 8. The CDR3 DNA is TGTGCCAGCAGCTGGGCGGCGCTAGCGGGAGACGAGCAGTACTTC. Its translation: CASSWAALAGDEQYF.

This chain connects TRBV9 to TRBJ2-7, with 7 bases lining up with TRBD1. In germline, CDR1 is SGDLS, CDR2 YYNGEE. The CDR3 consists of 14 residues. The V and J ends lost 5 bases and 6 bases, in that order; junction bases with no gene match: 11. CDR3 amino acids: CASRPPGQYSEQYF. For the CDR3, the DNA is TGTGCCAGCAGACCGCCGGGACAGTACTCCGAGCAGTACTTC.

The J gene is TRBJ1-2, the V gene TRBV7-8, with unresolved D. The V gene lost 5 bases and the J gene lost 8 bases, with 18 bases spanning the gap. The length of the CDR3 is 14 residues. Germline V gene data show CDR1 as SGHVS and CDR2 as FQNEAQ. CDR3 nucleotides: TGTGCCAGCAGCCCCCCACGGACTGACCAAGGCTACACCTTC. Amino acid sequence: CASSPPRTDQGYTF.

There are a few counts of this clone. The gene calls are TRBV30 and TRBJ1-6; D call uncertain. The length of the CDR3 is 14 residues. The V end lost 2 bases, the J end lost 4 bases, and 9 bases lay between the germline ends. The V gene's germline CDR1 is GTSNPN and CDR2 SVGIG (reference sequence). The CDR3 here is CAWSLETYNSPLHF. CDR3 in DNA: TGTGCCTGGAGTTTAGAGACTTATAATTCACCCCTCCACTTT.

The chain combines TRBV7-8 with TRBJ2-1, with D possibly matching TRBD1 (5 bases). Germline CDR1 and CDR2: SGHVS and FQNEAQ. This CDR3 spans 15 amino acids. V was clipped by 6 bases and J by 8 bases, with 20 bases between them. CDR3 bases: TGTGCCAGCAGAGAAGGGGTTGGGGTTAACCATGAGCAGTTCTTC. Its protein is CASREGVGVNHEQFF.

J is TRBJ2-3 and V is TRBV4-1; D is perhaps TRBD1 (5 bases). The CDR3 has 15 amino acids. The V gene lost 0 bases and the J gene lost 6 bases, with 13 bases spanning the gap. Germline V lookup: CDR1 MGHRA, CDR2 YSYEKL. The CDR3 spells CASSQERQKGDTQYF. The CDR3 nucleotides are TGCGCCAGCAGCCAAGAACGACAGAAGGGGGATACGCAGTATTTT.

The chain links TRBV29-1 to TRBJ2-2; 8 positions match TRBD1. This CDR3 region has 15 residues. Per the germline V gene, CDR1 is SQVTM and CDR2 is ANQGSEA. Trimming took 7 bases from V and 1 from J; bases not matched to a gene: 8. The CDR3 protein is CSARAGTGNTGELFF. Here the CDR3 DNA reads TGCAGCGCAAGAGCCGGGACAGGGAACACCGGGGAGCTGTTTTTT.

V is TRBV27 and J is TRBJ1-5, with TRBD1 identical over 7 bases. J lost 0 bases, V lost 5 bases, and 10 bases had no gene match. This CDR3 is built from 17 residues. CDR1 is MNHEY, CDR2 SMNVEV, per germline (reference sequence). The CDR3 coding sequence is TGTGCCAGCAGTCGCACTCCGACAGGGATTAGCAATCAGCCCCAGCATTTT. Amino acid sequence: CASSRTPTGISNQPQHF.

This sequence joins TRBV12-2 and TRBJ2-1; the table assigns TRBD1, which was not confirmed against the DNA. TRBV12-2 is listed as a pseudogene. The CDR3 spans 17 residues. The CDR3 bases are TGTGCAAGTCGCTTGCGGACAGGGTTTGATACCTACAATGAGCAGTTCTTC. Translation gives CASRLRTGFDTYNEQFF.

The chain has TRBV30 and TRBJ2-3, with D maybe TRBD1 (6 bases). CDR3 length: 13 residues. Between the trimmed V and J ends, which lost 5 bases and 4 bases, there was a span of 13 bases. CDR1 is GTSNPN, CDR2 SVGIG, per germline (reference sequence). The CDR3 reads CAWGPAGADTQYF. CDR3 DNA sequence: TGTGCCTGGGGGCCCGCAGGGGCAGATACGCAGTATTTT. The complete variable domain, with remaining parts taken from reference TRBV30 and TRBJ2-3, reads SQTIHQWPATLVQPVGSPLSLECTVEGTSNPNLYWYRQAAGRGLQLLFYSVGIGQISSEVPQNLSASRPQDRQFILSSKKLLLSDSGFYLCAWGPAGADTQYFGPGTRLTVL.

The table lists this clone with a count of one. The chain uses TRBV4-1 and TRBJ2-3; TRBD2 matches 9 bases. The CDR3 loop spans 15 amino acids. V lost 3 bases to trimming and J lost 3 bases; unmatched junction nucleotides: 4. CDR1 is MGHRA, CDR2 YSYEKL, per germline. Here the CDR3 DNA reads TGCGCCAGCAGCCATATGACTAGCGGAACAGATACGCAGTATTTT. Its protein product is CASSHMTSGTDTQYF.

The V gene is TRBV2, the J gene TRBJ1-5; the D gene is possibly TRBD1 (5 bases). Germline values: CDR1 SNHLY, CDR2 FYNNEI. The CDR3 runs 15 residues. V was pared by 4 bases and J by 2 bases, with 12 bases between. The CDR3 loop reads CASSVLGGGNQPQHF. Written as DNA, the CDR3 is TGTGCCAGCAGTGTATTGGGGGGAGGCAATCAGCCCCAGCATTTT.

This clone came up a few times. A junction boundary mismatches the germline segment, possibly from a read error. The rearrangement joins TRBV20-1 to TRBJ1-2; perhaps TRBD1 as D (5 bases). CDR1 and CDR2 (germline): DFQATT, SNEGSKA (reference sequence). The length of the CDR3 is 8 residues. Here the CDR3 DNA reads TGCAGTGCTAGAGATGACAGCTTC. It codes for CSARDDSF.

This clone was detected only once. The rearrangement uses TRBV28 and TRBJ1-6; no clear D gene. The ends were cut back, 5 bases at V and 1 base at J, with 9 bases in the middle. Per the germline V gene, CDR1 is MDHEN and CDR2 is SYDVKM. This CDR3 is built from 15 residues. The CDR3 DNA is TGTGCCAGCAGTGGAGGGAGATCCTATAATTCACCCCTCCACTTT. Translating it yields CASSGGRSYNSPLHF.

This rearrangement joins TRBV4-1 to TRBJ1-2; 8 positions match TRBD1. Germline CDR1 and CDR2: MGHRA and YSYEKL. The ends lost 5 bases at V and 3 bases at J; junction bases unmatched: 8. The length of the CDR3 is 15 residues. Here the CDR3 DNA reads TGCGCCAGCAGCTTATCAGGGGGCGATTACTATGGCTACACCTTC. This codes for CASSLSGGDYYGYTF.

The V and J genes are TRBV11-3 and TRBJ2-2; 7 bases are shared with TRBD1. V lost 6 bases and J lost 4; bases outside the gene matches: 5. CDR1 is SGHNT, CDR2 YENEEA, per germline. The CDR3 is 14 residues long. The chain's CDR3 is CASSVGQTTGELFF. In nucleotides, the CDR3 is TGTGCCAGCAGTGTGGGACAGACCACCGGGGAGCTGTTTTTT.

The gene calls are TRBV6-2 or TRBV6-3 and TRBJ2-3, with TRBD1 as a possible D gene (6 bases). Germline V CDR1 and CDR2: MNHEY, SVGEGT. The CDR3 runs to 15 residues. Trimming removed 0 bases at V and 8 bases at J, with 15 bases between. The CDR3 sequence: CASSYSRTVSGTQYF. In DNA form, the CDR3 reads TGTGCCAGCAGTTACTCTAGGACAGTATCGGGTACGCAGTATTTT.

The chain employs TRBV27 and TRBJ2-1, with TRBD2 matching 10 bases. This CDR3 has 15 amino acids. The V gene's germline CDR1 is MNHEY and CDR2 SMNVEV (reference sequence). V trimming: 6 bases; J trimming: 0 bases; junction bases outside the gene matches: 2. CDR3 sequence (DNA): TGTGCCAGCAGAGCTAGCGGGAGCTCCTACAATGAGCAGTTCTTC. Translated: CASRASGSSYNEQFF.

This chain links TRBV6-5 with TRBJ1-6; 9 nucleotides match TRBD1. CDR3 size: 15 residues. Germline CDR1 MNHEY, CDR2 SVGAGI. V shed 7 bases and J 6 bases; nucleotides not matched to a gene: 7. The CDR3 nucleotides are TGTGCCAGCATCTCCGGGACAGGGAGTAATTCACCCCTCCACTTT. Translation: CASISGTGSNSPLHF.

CDR3 coding DNA: TGTGCCAGCAGTTTCTCGGGGGGGGCAGGCTACGAGCAGTACTTC. As protein: CASSFSGGAGYEQYF. J is TRBJ2-7 and V is TRBV27; TRBD2 matches at 8 bases. Per germline, CDR1 MNHEY and CDR2 SMNVEV (reference sequence). Trimming cost V 3 bases and J 3 bases; bases outside gene matches: 7. The CDR3 runs 15 residues.